What follows describes a single T cell receptor (beta chain). This sample is part of a study of blood T cell repertoires in COVID-19. Study-wide background: Some COVID-19 samples were acute and others convalescent; all came from the United States, Italy and Spain. PBMCs, B-cell-depleted T cells, or T cells provided the cDNA or gDNA that made up the material.

Authors' processing steps: It was from reference gene primer amplification that nucleated cell counts were estimated. Profiled with immunoSEQ multiplex PCR; TCRdb holds only in-frame clones, not every one. That table furnishes V, J and clone size, whereas the DNA furnished D and trimming. The data hold around 170,000 clones, with roughly 86% observed a single time. Per germline, CDR1 MNHEY and CDR2 SMNVEV (reference sequence). V dropped 5 bases and J dropped 5 bases, with 10 bases sitting between them. The CDR3 covers 13 residues. The receptor comes from a man in his fifties with active or convalescent COVID-19. The sequencing sample was made of peripheral blood. This rearrangement joins TRBV27 to TRBJ1-5; possibly TRBD1 for D (6 bases). The CDR3 DNA reads as TGTGCCAGCAGTGGGACAAAAGATCAGCCCCAGCATTTT. As protein: CASSGTKDQPQHF.